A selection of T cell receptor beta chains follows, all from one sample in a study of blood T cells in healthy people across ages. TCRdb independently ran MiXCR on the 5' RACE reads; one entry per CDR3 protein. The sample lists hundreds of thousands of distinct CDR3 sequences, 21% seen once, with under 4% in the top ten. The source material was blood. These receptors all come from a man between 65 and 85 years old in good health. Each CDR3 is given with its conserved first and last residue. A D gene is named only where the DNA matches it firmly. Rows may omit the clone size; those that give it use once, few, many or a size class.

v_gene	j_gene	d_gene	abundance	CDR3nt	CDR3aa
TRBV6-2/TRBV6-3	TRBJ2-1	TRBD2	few	TGTGCCAGCAGTGAACGCGGGAGACCCTACAATGAGCAGTTCTTC	CASSERGRPYNEQFF
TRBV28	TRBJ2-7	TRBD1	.	TGTGCCAGCAGTCCGCAGGGGGCAGGAAACGAGCAGTACTTC	CASSPQGAGNEQYF
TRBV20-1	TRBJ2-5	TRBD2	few	TGCAGTGCTCCCGGGACTAGCGGGATTCGGGTCGAGACCCAGTACTTC	CSAPGTSGIRVETQYF
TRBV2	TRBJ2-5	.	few	TGTGCCACCATGGCGAGGGGAGAGACCCAGTACTTC	CATMARGETQYF
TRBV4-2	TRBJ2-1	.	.	TGTGCCAGCAGCCAAGATTTTGGGACCGCGTACAATGAGCAGTTCTTC	CASSQDFGTAYNEQFF
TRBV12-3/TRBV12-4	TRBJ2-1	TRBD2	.	TGTGCCAGCAGTTTGAATTTTGGCGGGAGATCGGGACAGTTCTTC	CASSLNFGGRSGQFF
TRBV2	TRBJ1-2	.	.	TGTGCCAGTAGACCCGGAGACGTTCCTAACTATGGCTACACCTTC	CASRPGDVPNYGYTF
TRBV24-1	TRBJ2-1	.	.	TGTGCCACCAGTGATTTGGAAATCCACAATGAGCAGTTCTTC	CATSDLEIHNEQFF
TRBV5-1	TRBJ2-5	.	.	TGCGCCAGCAGAAACGCGGGACCCCAAGAGACCCAGTACTTC	CASRNAGPQETQYF
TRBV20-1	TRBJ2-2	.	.	TGCAGTGCTAGAGATAAGGTTTTAGGTTTGACCGGGGAGCTGTTTTTT	CSARDKVLGLTGELFF
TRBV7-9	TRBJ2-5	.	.	TGTGCCAGCAGCTTAGCAAAGGGAGCAGAGACCCAGTACTTC	CASSLAKGAETQYF
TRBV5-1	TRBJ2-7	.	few	TGCGCCAGCATGACGGAGGCCTACGAGCAGTACTTC	CASMTEAYEQYF
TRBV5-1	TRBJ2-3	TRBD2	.	TGCGCCAGCAGCACCCTGAGGGGGACTAGCGGGAGTACAGATACGCAGTATTTT	CASSTLRGTSGSTDTQYF
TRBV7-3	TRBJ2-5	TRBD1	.	TGTGCCAGCAGCTCGACGGGACAGGGGTTCGTGACCCAGTACTTC	CASSSTGQGFVTQYF
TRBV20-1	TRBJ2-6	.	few	TGCAGTGCTTGCCCGACCGCTGGGGCCAACGTCCTGACTTTC	CSACPTAGANVLTF
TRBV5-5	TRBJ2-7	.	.	TGTGCCAGCAGCTGGAGGGGCAGGGGAGACGACGAGCAGTACTTC	CASSWRGRGDDEQYF
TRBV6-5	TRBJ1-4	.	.	TGTGCCAGCAGTTACAGGCAGGCAACTAATGAAAAACTGTTTTTT	CASSYRQATNEKLFF
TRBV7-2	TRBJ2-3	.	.	TGTGCCAGCAGCTTAGCGTTCACAGATACGCAGTATTTT	CASSLAFTDTQYF
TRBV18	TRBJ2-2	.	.	TGTGCCAGCTCACCCGAGGGGATCGGGGAGCTGTTTTTT	CASSPEGIGELFF
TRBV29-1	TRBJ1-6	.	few	TGCAGCGCCCAGACCAGGGAAAATTCACCCCTCCACTTT	CSAQTRENSPLHF
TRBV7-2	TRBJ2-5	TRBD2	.	TGTGCCAGCAGGATAGCGGGAGTTGGCCAAGAGACCCAGTACTTC	CASRIAGVGQETQYF
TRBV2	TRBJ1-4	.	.	TGTGCCAGCACCCGGGACGAGGGTGAAAAACTGTTTTTT	CASTRDEGEKLFF
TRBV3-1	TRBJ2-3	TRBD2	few	TGTGCCAGCAGCTCGGGGACTAGCGGGAGGGCCCAAGATACGCAGTATTTT	CASSSGTSGRAQDTQYF
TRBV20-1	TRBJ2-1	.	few	TGCAGTGCTAGCCGTAGCGGCTCCGGCGATGAGCAGTTCTTC	CSASRSGSGDEQFF
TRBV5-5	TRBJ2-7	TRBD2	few	TGTGCCAGCAGCTTGGGGCTAGCGGGAGTCAAGATCGGAGAGCAGTACTTC	CASSLGLAGVKIGEQYF
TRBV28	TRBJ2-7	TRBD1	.	TGTGCCAGCAGGATCGGGACAGTTTTTGCTGAGCAGTACTTC	CASRIGTVFAEQYF
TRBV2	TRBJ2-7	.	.	TGTGCCAGCGGCCGACAGGTAGTGGGATACGAGCAGTACTTC	CASGRQVVGYEQYF
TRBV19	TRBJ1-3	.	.	TGTGCCAGTAGTATTTCAGGGTCTGGAAACACCATATATTTT	CASSISGSGNTIYF
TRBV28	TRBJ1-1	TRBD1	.	TGTGCCGGCAGTCGGACAGGGGGAGTGATGGCTTTCTTT	CAGSRTGGVMAFF
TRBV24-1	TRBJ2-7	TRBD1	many	TGTGCCACCAGTGCTACCCCCGGGACAGGTTCCTACGAGCAGTACTTC	CATSATPGTGSYEQYF
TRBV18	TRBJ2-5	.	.	TGTGCCAGCTCACCCCGTTTCGGGACACCAGACCAAGAGACCCAGTACTTC	CASSPRFGTPDQETQYF
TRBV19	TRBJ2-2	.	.	TGTGCCAGCCGAAAAGTAGGGACGAACACCGGGGAGCTGTTTTTT	CASRKVGTNTGELFF
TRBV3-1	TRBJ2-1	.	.	TGTGCCAGCAGCCAAGATCTAAGAGGTTACAATGAGCAGTTCTTC	CASSQDLRGYNEQFF
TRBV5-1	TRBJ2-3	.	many	TGCGCCAGCCGAACCGGGACCAACACAGATACGCAGTATTTT	CASRTGTNTDTQYF
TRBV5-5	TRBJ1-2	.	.	TGTGCCAGCAGCCCCGATTACGGAGCTAACTATGGCTACACCTTC	CASSPDYGANYGYTF
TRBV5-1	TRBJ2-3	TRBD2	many	TGCGCCAGCAGCTACGGACTAGCGGGAACGAACACAGATACGCAGTATTTT	CASSYGLAGTNTDTQYF
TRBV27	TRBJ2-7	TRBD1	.	TGTGCCAGCAGTTCAATAACGGGACAGGCTAACTACGAGCAGTACTTC	CASSSITGQANYEQYF
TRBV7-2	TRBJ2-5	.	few	TGTGCCAGCAGCTTTGGGTTGAACAGGGTCCGACAAGAGACCCAGTACTTC	CASSFGLNRVRQETQYF
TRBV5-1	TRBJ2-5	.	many	TGCGCCAGCAGCTTGGGTTATATTCAAGAGACCCAGTACTTC	CASSLGYIQETQYF
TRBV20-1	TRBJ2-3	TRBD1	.	TGCAGTGCTAGAGATGGACAGGGGACGACAGATACGCAGTATTTT	CSARDGQGTTDTQYF
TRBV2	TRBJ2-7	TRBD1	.	TGTGCCAGCTTAGCTACGGGACAGTCCTACGAGCAGTACTTC	CASLATGQSYEQYF
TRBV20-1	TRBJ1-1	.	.	TGCAGTGCTATTTCGGGTGGGGCCTGGAACACTGAAGCTTTCTTT	CSAISGGAWNTEAFF
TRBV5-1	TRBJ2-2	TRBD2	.	TGCGCCAGCAGCCCTGCGGGGGTGCCGAACACCGGGGAGCCGTTTTTT	CASSPAGVPNTGEPFF
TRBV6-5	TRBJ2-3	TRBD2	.	TGTGCCAGCAGTAAATCGATGGCGGGAGGGCCAACAAATACGCAGTATTTT	CASSKSMAGGPTNTQYF
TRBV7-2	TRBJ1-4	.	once	TGTGCCAGCAGCTTAGGGAGCCCAAATGAAAAACTGTTTTTT	CASSLGSPNEKLFF
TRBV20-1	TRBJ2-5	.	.	TGCAGTGCTAGAGCTGGCATAAGCCACCAAGAGACCCAGTACTTC	CSARAGISHQETQYF
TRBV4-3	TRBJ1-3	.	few	TGCGCCAGCAGCCCCCGCGTTCGGGGGGCGGGTGGAAACACCATATATTTT	CASSPRVRGAGGNTIYF
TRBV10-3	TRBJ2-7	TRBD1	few	TGTGCCATCAGTGGACAGGGGGTGGGCGAGCAGTACTTC	CAISGQGVGEQYF
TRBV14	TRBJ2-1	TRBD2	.	TGTGCCAGCAGCCAAGCACCGGGACTAGCGGGAGGCGAGCAGTTCTTC	CASSQAPGLAGGEQFF
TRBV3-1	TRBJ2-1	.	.	TGTGCCAGCAGCCAAGTGGTCGGCGATGAGCAGTTCTTC	CASSQVVGDEQFF
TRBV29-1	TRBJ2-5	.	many	TGCAGCGTCGTTTCTGTGTCCCAGTACTTC	CSVVSVSQYF
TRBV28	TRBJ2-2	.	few	TGTGCCATGAGACACCCCAACACCGGGGAGCTGTTTTTT	CAMRHPNTGELFF
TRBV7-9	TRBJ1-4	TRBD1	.	TGTGCCAGCAGACCCGGGACAGTGAATGAAAAACTGTTTTTT	CASRPGTVNEKLFF
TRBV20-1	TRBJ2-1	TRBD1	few	TGCAGTGCTAGAGAATGGGACAGGGGCTTCTACAATGAGCAGTTCTTC	CSAREWDRGFYNEQFF
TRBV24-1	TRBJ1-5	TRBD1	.	TGTGCCGCCAGTGTCGGGACAGCGGGCAATCAGCCCCAGCATTTT	CAASVGTAGNQPQHF
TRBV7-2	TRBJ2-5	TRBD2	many	TGTGCCAGCAGCCCCTGGGGAGCGGGAGAAGGAGAGACCCAGTACTTC	CASSPWGAGEGETQYF
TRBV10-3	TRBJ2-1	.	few	TGTGCCATCAGTGAGTCTCCCTCCTACAATGAGCAGTTCTTC	CAISESPSYNEQFF